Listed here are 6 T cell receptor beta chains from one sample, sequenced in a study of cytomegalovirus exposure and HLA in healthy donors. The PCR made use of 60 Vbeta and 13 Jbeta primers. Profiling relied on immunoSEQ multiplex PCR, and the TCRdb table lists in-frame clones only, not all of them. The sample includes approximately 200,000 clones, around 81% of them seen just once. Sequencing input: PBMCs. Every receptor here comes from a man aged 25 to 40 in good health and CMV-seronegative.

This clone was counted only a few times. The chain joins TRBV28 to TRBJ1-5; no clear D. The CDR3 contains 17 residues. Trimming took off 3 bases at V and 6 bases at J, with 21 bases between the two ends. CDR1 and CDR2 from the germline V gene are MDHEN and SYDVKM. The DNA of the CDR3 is TGTGCCAGCAGTTTCGAAGGGAGCAGGTTGATCGGTCAGCCCCAGCATTTT. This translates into CASSFEGSRLIGQPQHF. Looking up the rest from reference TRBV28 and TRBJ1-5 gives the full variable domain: DVKVTQSSRYLVKRTGEKVFLECVQDMDHENMFWYRQDPGLGLRLIYFSYDVKMKEKGDIPEGYSVSREKKERFSLILESASTNQTSMYLCASSFEGSRLIGQPQHFGDGTRLSIL.

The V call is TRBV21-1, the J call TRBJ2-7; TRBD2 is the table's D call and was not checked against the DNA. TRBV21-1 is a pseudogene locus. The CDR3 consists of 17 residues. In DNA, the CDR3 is TGTGCCAGCAGCAAGGGACTAGCGGGAGGAGGGGCCTACGAGCAGTACTTC. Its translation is CASSKGLAGGGAYEQYF.

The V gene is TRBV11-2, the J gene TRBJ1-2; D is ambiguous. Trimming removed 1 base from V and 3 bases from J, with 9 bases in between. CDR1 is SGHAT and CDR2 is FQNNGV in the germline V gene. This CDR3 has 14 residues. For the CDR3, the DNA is TGTGCCAGCAGCTTAGGCTCTGACTACTATGGCTACACCTTC. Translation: CASSLGSDYYGYTF.

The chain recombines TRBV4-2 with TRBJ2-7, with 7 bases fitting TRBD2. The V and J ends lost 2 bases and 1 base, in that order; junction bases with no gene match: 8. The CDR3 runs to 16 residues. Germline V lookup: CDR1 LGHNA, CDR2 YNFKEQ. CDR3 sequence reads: CASSQRATSASYEQYF. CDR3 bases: TGTGCCAGCAGCCAAAGGGCCACTAGCGCTTCCTACGAGCAGTACTTC.

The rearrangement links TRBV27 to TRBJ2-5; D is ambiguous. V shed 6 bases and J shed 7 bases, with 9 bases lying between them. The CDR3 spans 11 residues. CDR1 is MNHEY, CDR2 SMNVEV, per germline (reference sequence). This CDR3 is CASRVGRTQYF. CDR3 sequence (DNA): TGTGCCAGCAGGGTGGGCCGGACCCAGTACTTC.

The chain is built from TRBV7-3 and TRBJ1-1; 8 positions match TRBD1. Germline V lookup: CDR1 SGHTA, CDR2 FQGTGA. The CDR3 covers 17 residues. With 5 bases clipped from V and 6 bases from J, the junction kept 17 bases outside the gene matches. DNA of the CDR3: TGTGCCAGCAGCCGAGGCCCTGGACAGGGACGGTTCTCTGAAGCTTTCTTT. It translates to CASSRGPGQGRFSEAFF.